The 8 T cell receptor beta chains below were found in one sample sequenced in a study of T-cell memory formation after mild COVID-19 (dated by TCRdb to about 2021). The method behind the library was 5' RACE. The sample was run on an Illumina NovaSeq 6000. TCRdb handled the public reads itself, with Q25 trimming in fastp and clone calling in MiXCR, and kept productive beta chains. Each entry merges the rows of one CDR3 protein and shows their most common DNA and genes. The sample has a few hundred thousand distinct CDR3 sequences on record, more than 15% of them singletons. The ten largest clones represent about 22% of the sample. The sequencing input was PBMCs or a T cell subset sorted from them (not recorded which). The receptors originated from a man aged 18-30 years who had mild COVID-19 (a few samples of this study predate the infection). The sample titles of this study are shuffled in the database, so cell type and time point are left out; the donor was told from shared clones.

In its sample, this clonotype was seen many times. This chain links TRBV7-9 with TRBJ2-2; 11 bases are a match to TRBD1. Germline V gene lookup returns CDR1 SEHNR and CDR2 FQNEAQ (reference sequence). The CDR3 is 16 amino acids. V lost 5 bases and J lost 5; bases outside the gene matches: 7. The CDR3 coding sequence is TGTGCCAGCAGCCCCTTCCGGGACAGGGGGACCGGGGAGCTGTTTTTT. It is translated as CASSPFRDRGTGELFF.

The chain has TRBV6-5 and TRBJ2-1, with 8 bases lining up with TRBD1. Trimming removed 6 bases from V and 7 bases from J; junction bases left unmatched: 5. This CDR3 is 13 amino acids long. The germline V gene encodes CDR1 MNHEY and CDR2 SVGAGI. The CDR3 is CASSGQGRNEQFF. The CDR3 DNA sequence: TGTGCCAGCAGCGGACAGGGCCGGAATGAGCAGTTCTTC.

A note on this clonotype: The junction does not match germline at one end; this may be a read error. In nucleotides, the CDR3 is TGTGCCAGCAGTTTTCAGCATCGGGGTTCTCACTTC. Amino acid sequence: CASSFQHRGSHF. This rearrangement joins TRBV12-3 or TRBV12-4 to TRBJ2-7, with TRBD2 as a possible D gene (5 bases). CDR3 length: 12 amino acids.

In this sample, this clonotype turned up many times. The chain carries TRBV15 and TRBJ1-6, with D tentatively TRBD1 (6 bases). Trimming took off 0 bases at V and 6 bases at J, with 15 bases between the two ends. The CDR3 consists of 17 residues. The germline CDR1 and CDR2 sequences are LNHNV and YYDKDF (reference sequence). The CDR3 DNA reads TGTGCCACCAGCAGAGATCAGGGGCTCTTCTCTAATTCACCCCTCCACTTT. Translated: CATSRDQGLFSNSPLHF.

This chain joins TRBV27 and TRBJ1-6; D is possibly TRBD1 (5 bases). CDR3 size: 14 residues. Trimming stripped 2 bases from V and 6 bases from J, with 8 bases between. CDR1 MNHEY and CDR2 SMNVEV come from the germline V gene (reference sequence). The CDR3 protein is CASSLGGSNSPLHF. In DNA form, the CDR3 reads TGTGCCAGCAGTTTAGGGGGGAGTAATTCACCCCTCCACTTT.

With regard to this clonotype: A junction boundary mismatches the germline segment, possibly from a read error. The chain joins TRBV27 to TRBJ1-2, with a tentative D call TRBD1 (5 bases). This CDR3 comprises 13 residues. The germline V gene encodes CDR1 MNHEY and CDR2 SMNVEV (reference sequence). The CDR3 is CASSPFGGYGYSF. In DNA form, the CDR3 reads TGTGCCAGCTCCCCCTTTGGGGGGTATGGCTACTCCTTC.

J is TRBJ1-6 and V is TRBV11-2; TRBD1 matches at 7 bases. Looked up from germline, CDR1 is SGHAT and CDR2 is FQNNGV. V gave up 6 bases and J gave up 11 bases; unmatched junction bases: 7. The CDR3 has 13 amino acids. The CDR3 loop is CASSRSQGAPLHF. The CDR3 nucleotides read TGTGCCAGCAGTCGCAGTCAGGGGGCACCCCTCCACTTT.

This clonotype was found many times. The rearrangement uses TRBV29-1 and TRBJ2-7, with D perhaps TRBD2 (6 bases). The CDR3 is 15 amino acids. Trimming removed 0 bases from V and 0 bases from J, with 12 bases in between. Germline CDR1 is SQVTM and CDR2 is ANQGSEA. CDR3 loop: CSVEDPGGSSYEQYF. CDR3 nucleotide sequence: TGCAGCGTTGAAGATCCCGGGGGAAGCTCCTACGAGCAGTACTTC.